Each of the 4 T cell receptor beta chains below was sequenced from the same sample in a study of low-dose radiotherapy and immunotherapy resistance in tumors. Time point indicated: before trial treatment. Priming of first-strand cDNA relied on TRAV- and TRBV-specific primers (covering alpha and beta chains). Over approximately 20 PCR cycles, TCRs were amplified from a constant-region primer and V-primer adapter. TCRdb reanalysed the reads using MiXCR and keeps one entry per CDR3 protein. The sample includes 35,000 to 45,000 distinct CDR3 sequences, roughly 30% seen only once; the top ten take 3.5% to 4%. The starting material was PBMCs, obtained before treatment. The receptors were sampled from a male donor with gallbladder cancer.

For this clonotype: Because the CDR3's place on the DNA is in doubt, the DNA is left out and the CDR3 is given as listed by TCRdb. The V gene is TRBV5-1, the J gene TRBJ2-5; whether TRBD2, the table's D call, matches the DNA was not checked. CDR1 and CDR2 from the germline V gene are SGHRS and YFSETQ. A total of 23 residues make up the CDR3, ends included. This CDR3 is CASSFYICSAEGLAGSRAETQYF.

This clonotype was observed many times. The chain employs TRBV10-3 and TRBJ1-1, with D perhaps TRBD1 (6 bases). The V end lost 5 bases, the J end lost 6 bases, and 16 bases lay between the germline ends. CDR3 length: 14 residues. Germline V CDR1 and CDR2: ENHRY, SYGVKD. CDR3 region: CAISPGTPYPEAFF. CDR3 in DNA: TGTGCCATCAGTCCCGGGACACCATACCCTGAAGCTTTCTTT.

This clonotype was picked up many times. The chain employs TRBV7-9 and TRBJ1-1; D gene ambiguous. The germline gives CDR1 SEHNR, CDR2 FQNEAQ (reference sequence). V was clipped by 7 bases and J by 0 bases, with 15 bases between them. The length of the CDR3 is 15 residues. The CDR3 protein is CASMKTAELNTEAFF. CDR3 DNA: TGTGCCAGCATGAAAACCGCAGAGTTGAACACTGAAGCTTTCTTT. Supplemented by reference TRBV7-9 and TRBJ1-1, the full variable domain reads DTGVSQNPRHKITKRGQNVTFRCDPISEHNRLYWYRQTLGQGPEFLTYFQNEAQLEKSRLLSDRFSAERPKGSFSTLEIQRTEQGDSAMYLCASMKTAELNTEAFFGQGTRLTVV.

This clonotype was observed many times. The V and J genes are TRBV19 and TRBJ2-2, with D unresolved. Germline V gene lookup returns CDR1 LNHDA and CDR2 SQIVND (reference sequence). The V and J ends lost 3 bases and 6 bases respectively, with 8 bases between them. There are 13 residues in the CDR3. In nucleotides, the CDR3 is TGTGCCAGTAGTATTAGGGCGGCCGGGGAGCTGTTTTTT. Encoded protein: CASSIRAAGELFF.